Included here is one T cell receptor (beta chain) sequence, with context. These data belong to a study of early T cells in non-severe SARS-CoV-2 infection. Study-level background: Sequencing of unsorted whole blood was done on bulk RNA, leaving chains unpaired.

Researchers attached unique molecular identifiers to individual cDNA molecules. TCRdb independently ran MiXCR on the 5' RACE reads; one entry per CDR3 protein. The profile covers 68,000 or so distinct CDR3 sequences, with 12% appearing a single time and more than 1.5% taken by the ten largest. Germline assignment: CDR1 SGHAT and CDR2 FQNNGV. V gave up 1 base and J gave up 7 bases, with 2 bases separating them. The CDR3 has 10 residues. The chain couples TRBV11-2 to TRBJ2-7; D is undetermined. Sequencing was carried out using whole blood. This receptor was obtained from an adult who was a healthcare worker with PCR-confirmed SARS-CoV-2 infection or an uninfected control (not recorded which). CDR3 coding DNA: TGTGCCAGCAGCTTAGTAGAGCAGTACTTC. The encoded protein is CASSLVEQYF.